Listed here are 18 T cell receptor beta chains from one sample, sequenced in a study of human T cells and chemical hapten exposure. TCRdb passed the RACE reads through MiXCR, listing each CDR3 protein once. The sample lists around 71,000 distinct CDR3 sequences, more than 8% occurring once. The time point: patch test 1, 2 weeks after DPC sensitization. Treatment in this sample: therapeutic diphenylcyclopropenone sensitization with weekly scalp DPC. The sample here was whole blood, taken in connection with sensitization to the hapten diphenylcyclopropenone (DPC). The receptors stem from a woman aged 40 to 49 with alopecia areata. Some clones in this sample may be carry-over from other donors' samples.

This clonotype was detected many times. The chain links TRBV5-1 to TRBJ2-1; tentative D call: TRBD2 (5 bases). The ends were cut back, 0 bases at V and 3 bases at J, with 13 bases in the middle. Looked up from germline, CDR1 is SGHRS and CDR2 is YFSETQ. The CDR3 consists of 16 residues. Here the CDR3 DNA reads TGCGCCAGCAGCTTGGGATCCGCGGGCCTCTACAATGAGCAGTTCTTC. Protein: CASSLGSAGLYNEQFF.

The genes are TRBV6-6 and TRBJ1-4; D is unresolved. Germline CDR1 is MNHNY and CDR2 is SVGAGI (reference sequence). The CDR3 spans 15 residues. Between the trimmed V and J ends, which lost 2 bases and 0 bases, there was a span of 7 bases. CDR3 sequence: CASSYVSATNEKLFF. The CDR3 DNA follows: TGTGCCAGCAGTTACGTCTCGGCAACTAATGAAAAACTGTTTTTT.

This clonotype was counted at least ten times. The CDR3 is CASRRTDPQETQYF. The CDR3 bases are TGTGCCAGCAGGCGGACAGATCCCCAAGAGACCCAGTACTTC. This rearrangement joins TRBV19 to TRBJ2-5, with a possible D match to TRBD1 (6 bases). CDR3 length: 14 amino acids. The V end was cut by 9 bases, the J end by 1 base, with 15 bases between. CDR1 and CDR2 (germline): LNHDA, SQIVND (reference sequence).

There are many counts of this clonotype. This rearrangement joins TRBV19 to TRBJ2-2; TRBD1 might be the D (5 bases). CDR1 LNHDA and CDR2 SQIVND come from the germline V gene (reference sequence). The CDR3 is 15 amino acids. The V gene lost 1 base and the J gene lost 3 bases, with 9 bases spanning the gap. In nucleotides, the CDR3 is TGTGCCAGTAGTATAGCAGGGAAGGACACCGGGGAGCTGTTTTTT. It codes for CASSIAGKDTGELFF.

This clonotype occurred many times. The chain is built from TRBV7-9 and TRBJ2-5, with 10 positions matching TRBD1. CDR1 and CDR2 from the germline V gene are SEHNR and FQNEAQ (reference sequence). V lost 1 base and J lost 1; bases outside the gene matches: 3. This CDR3 comprises 16 residues. The CDR3 sequence is CASSLGDRGSQETQYF. CDR3 sequence (DNA): TGTGCCAGCAGCTTAGGGGACAGGGGAAGCCAAGAGACCCAGTACTTC.

This clonotype was seen a handful of times. V gene TRBV19 combines with J gene TRBJ1-1; 7 bases align to TRBD1. Losses at the gene ends were 4 bases for V and 2 bases for J; bases not matched to a gene: 10. The length of the CDR3 is 16 residues. Germline V gene lookup returns CDR1 LNHDA and CDR2 SQIVND (reference sequence). The CDR3 protein is CASSTGRDRVNTEAFF. The CDR3 nucleotides read TGTGCCAGTAGTACCGGCCGCGACAGGGTTAACACTGAAGCTTTCTTT.

This clonotype was detected many times. The chain joins TRBV5-6 to TRBJ2-2, with a weak D call TRBD1 (5 bases). The CDR3 extends over 16 amino acids. CDR1 is SGHDT, CDR2 YYEEEE, per germline. V gave up 5 bases and J gave up 4 bases, with 18 bases separating them. This chain's CDR3 is CASRDWVQGGTGELFF. CDR3 coding DNA: TGTGCCAGCAGGGATTGGGTCCAGGGCGGCACCGGGGAGCTGTTTTTT. Full variable domain (remainder filled in from reference TRBV5-6 and TRBJ2-2): DAGVTQSPTHLIKTRGQQVTLRCSPKSGHDTVSWYQQALGQGPQFIFQYYEEEERQRGNFPDRFSGHQFPNYSSELNVNALLLGDSALYLCASRDWVQGGTGELFFGEGSRLTVL.

This clonotype has at least ten counts. The chain carries TRBV4-1 and TRBJ1-3; a possible D gene is TRBD1 (5 bases). V was trimmed by 7 bases and J by 4 bases, leaving 20 bases between them. Germline V CDR1 and CDR2: MGHRA, YSYEKL. This CDR3 is built from 16 residues. CDR3 sequence reads: CASTHAGQGIGNTIYF. The CDR3 nucleotides read TGCGCCAGCACGCACGCGGGGCAGGGAATAGGAAACACCATATATTTT.

The DNA for the CDR3 is TGTGCCAGCAGCGCGACAGGGTTTGACTATGGCTACACCTTC. It is translated as CASSATGFDYGYTF. The genes are TRBV9 and TRBJ1-2; 7 nucleotides agree with TRBD1. Germline V lookup: CDR1 SGDLS, CDR2 YYNGEE. The V gene end was trimmed by 3 bases and the J gene end by 3 bases; junction bases not matched to a gene: 5. The CDR3 is 14 residues long.

This chain connects TRBV20-1 to TRBJ1-5; D gene unclear. Germline V gene lookup returns CDR1 DFQATT and CDR2 SNEGSKA (reference sequence). The CDR3 has 13 residues. The germline V and J ends were trimmed by 3 bases and 3 bases, with 9 bases remaining between them. CDR3 loop: CSASPGDNQPQHF. CDR3 nucleotides: TGCAGTGCTAGTCCCGGAGACAATCAGCCCCAGCATTTT.

This chain connects TRBV29-1 to TRBJ1-1; D unclear. The CDR3 consists of 11 residues. V gave up 7 bases and J gave up 5 bases, with 11 bases separating them. In germline, CDR1 is SQVTM, CDR2 ANQGSEA. CDR3 sequence reads: CSAPGRTEAFF. CDR3 DNA: TGCAGCGCCCCTGGGAGGACTGAAGCTTTCTTT.

The chain is built from TRBV6-2 or TRBV6-3 and TRBJ2-7, with 9 bases lining up with TRBD1. The CDR3 totals 16 residues. The V gene end was trimmed by 0 bases and the J gene end by 2 bases; junction bases not matched to a gene: 5. The V gene's germline CDR1 is MNHEY and CDR2 SVGEGT. The CDR3 reads CASSYSGQGSAYEQYF. CDR3 sequence (DNA): TGTGCCAGCAGTTACTCTGGACAGGGGAGCGCCTACGAGCAGTACTTC.

The chain combines TRBV5-1 with TRBJ2-1; the D gene is possibly TRBD2 (5 bases). This CDR3 has 16 residues. Trimming removed 3 bases from V and 3 bases from J, with 16 bases in between. The germline V gene encodes CDR1 SGHRS and CDR2 YFSETQ. CDR3 protein: CASSSPQRAIYNEQFF. For the CDR3, the DNA is TGCGCCAGCAGCTCCCCCCAGAGGGCTATCTACAATGAGCAGTTCTTC.

This clonotype was seen at least ten times. The chain couples TRBV25-1 to TRBJ2-6; the match to TRBD1 covers 7 bases. Germline V gives CDR1 MGHDK, CDR2 SYGVNS. Germline trimming cut 1 base from V and 0 bases from J; bases unmatched to any gene: 3. The CDR3 has 17 amino acids. Here the CDR3 DNA reads TGTGCCAGCAGTGAATGGGGACAGATCTCTGGGGCCAACGTCCTGACTTTC. Translating gives CASSEWGQISGANVLTF.

Ten or more counts support this clonotype. V and J are TRBV9 and TRBJ1-2; D unclear. The V and J ends lost 0 bases and 2 bases respectively, with 8 bases between them. The CDR3 contains 14 residues. The V gene's germline CDR1 is SGDLS and CDR2 YYNGEE. CDR3 protein: CASSVDEVNYGYTF. The DNA for the CDR3 is TGTGCCAGCAGCGTAGATGAGGTAAACTATGGCTACACCTTC.

V and J are TRBV20-1 and TRBJ2-2; tentatively, D is TRBD1 or TRBD2 (5 bases each). Trimming cost V 0 bases and J 0 bases, with 11 bases left between them. The CDR3 is 16 amino acids. CDR1 and CDR2 from the germline V gene are DFQATT and SNEGSKA (reference sequence). The CDR3 here is CSARDPREPNTGELFF. The CDR3 bases are TGCAGTGCTAGAGATCCCAGGGAGCCGAACACCGGGGAGCTGTTTTTT.

This clonotype has a count of ten or more. The V call is TRBV29-1, the J call TRBJ2-4; no firm D call. V lost 0 bases, J lost 2 bases, and 2 bases lay in between. In germline, CDR1 is SQVTM, CDR2 ANQGSEA. The CDR3 has 12 residues. CDR3 protein: CSVEDPKNIQYF. The CDR3 DNA reads as TGCAGCGTTGAAGATCCCAAAAACATTCAGTACTTC.

This clonotype was seen at least ten times. The chain links TRBV14 to TRBJ2-1; D is undetermined. The V end was cut by 4 bases, the J end by 10 bases, with 11 bases between. There are 12 residues in the CDR3. Germline V gene data show CDR1 as SGHDN and CDR2 as FVKESK. The CDR3 DNA reads as TGTGCCAGCAGCCCAACCGGACCCGAGCAGTTCTTC. It codes for CASSPTGPEQFF.